This T cell receptor beta chain was sequenced during a study of cytomegalovirus exposure and HLA in healthy donors. Study-level results: As a later analysis revealed, most CMV-associated TCR beta chains appeared HLA-restricted.

Counting both end residues, the CDR3 totals 14 amino acids. The germline V gene has CDR1 GTSNPN and CDR2 SVGIG (reference sequence). PCR primers comprised 60 Vbeta and 13 Jbeta primers. Produced via immunoSEQ multiplex PCR; TCRdb's table is partial and in-frame only. This sample yields 100,000 or so clones, of which roughly 15% are seen a single time; 0.83% belongs to the top ten. A few counts support this clone. Its antigen is not identified. The conserved closing phenylalanine or tryptophan is absent in this CDR3, likely reflecting a read error. It is unclear where the CDR3 begins or ends on the DNA, so no DNA is shown, and the CDR3 is as TCRdb lists it.

The receptor comes from a female donor in good health and CMV-seronegative. Sequencing input: PBMCs. The J gene is TRBJ2-7, the V gene TRBV30; TRBD2, as called in the table, went unchecked against the DNA. The CDR3 protein is CAWSAQRETAEKYL.